This TCR beta chain is drawn from a study of CD8 T cells in Susac syndrome. Study at large: Active disease was present in six of the sequenced Susac syndrome patients, whereas about eight of them were in remission. The study's findings and limits: The peak of CD8+ clonal expansion in Susac was seen in TEMRA cells and active patients.

The RNA input was roughly 0.45 to 1 ug, and it was reverse transcribed with random hexamers. One entry per CDR3 protein results from TCRdb running MiXCR on the immunoSEQ multiplex PCR reads. This table has 80,000 to 90,000 distinct CDR3 sequences, about 95% appearing once. Trimming left V 5 bases short and J 5 bases short, with 10 bases between. CDR3 size: 13 residues. The V gene's germline CDR1 is MNHNY and CDR2 SVGAGI (reference sequence). Note on this clonotype: Its antigen is as yet unknown.

The V gene is TRBV6-6, the J gene TRBJ2-1, with unresolved D. The sequencing sample was made of CD8+ T cells from PBMCs. The receptor was isolated from a human donor with Susac syndrome. CDR3 protein: CASSGVTDNEQFF. The CDR3 coding sequence is TGTGCCAGCAGTGGGGTGACGGACAATGAGCAGTTCTTC.